Below, 2 T cell receptor beta chains from the same sample are listed, as sequenced in a study of naive and memory T cell subsets (dated by TCRdb to about 2017). The receptor library was made with UMI-ligation and nested PCR. The sequencing machine was an Illumina MiSeq. The beta constant-region primer was an equimolar mix of two oligonucleotides covering both TRBC1 and TRBC2. The ligated cDNA went through four rounds of PCR with nested alpha and beta constant-region primers together with the SP2 primer. The public reads were quality trimmed at Q25 with fastp and then assembled into clones with MiXCR by TCRdb, keeping productive beta chains. Records with the same CDR3 protein are collapsed into one entry carrying the most frequent genes and DNA. In all, the sample holds tens of thousands of distinct CDR3 sequences, and roughly 9.2% of those were seen once. The top ten hold over 1% of the sample. Sequencing was performed on naive CD8+ T cells from blood. The intended sense of this specimen's cell subset or site label: naive T cells, CD45RA high CD27+. The receptors originated from a human donor in good health.

This clonotype was seen only a few times. The genes are TRBV6-5 and TRBJ1-1; D not resolved. The V and J ends lost 0 bases and 4 bases respectively, with 9 bases between them. The CDR3 runs to 14 residues. The germline V gene has CDR1 MNHEY and CDR2 SVGAGI. The CDR3 DNA reads TGTGCCAGCAGTTACTCCGGAGGGAGCACTGAAGCTTTCTTT. It yields the protein CASSYSGGSTEAFF.

This clonotype was recorded a few times. The rearrangement joins TRBV10-3 to TRBJ2-7, with 12 bases identical to TRBD2. The V segment lost 6 bases and the J segment 0 bases; nucleotides outside the gene matches: 3. The CDR3 is 15 residues long. In germline, CDR1 is ENHRY, CDR2 SYGVKD. The CDR3 reads CAIRKTSGSSYEQYF. The CDR3, as DNA: TGTGCCATCAGAAAGACTAGCGGGAGCTCCTACGAGCAGTACTTC.